This T cell receptor (beta chain) is drawn from a study of cytomegalovirus exposure and HLA in healthy donors. Study-wide findings and caveats: Fewer N-insertions than the 666-donor mean were reportedly shown by an Asian-associated ancestry cluster in a later analysis. The analysis excluded some indistinguishable V segments, including TRBV6-2 and TRBV6-3.

For this clone: Its antigen is currently unknown.

The PCR ran on 60 Vbeta and 13 Jbeta primers. Clones were sequenced by immunoSEQ multiplex PCR, and TCRdb holds only the in-frame ones, with some missing. The table records roughly 150,000 clones, approximately 77% of them present only once. Per the germline V gene, CDR1 is GTSNPN and CDR2 is SVGIG (reference sequence). V was pared by 3 bases and J by 4 bases, with 12 bases between. This CDR3 is built from 13 residues. The chain uses TRBV30 and TRBJ1-1, with unresolved D. The sequencing input was PBMCs. The clonotype comes from a man aged 45 to 65 in good health and CMV-seropositive. Here the CDR3 reads CAWRSRGGTEAFF. CDR3 coding DNA: TGTGCCTGGAGGTCCCGAGGTGGCACTGAAGCTTTCTTT.